This T cell receptor beta chain was obtained from a study of Graves' ophthalmopathy and Graves' hyperthyroidism. RNA transcripts were the template, and TCR beta CDR3 regions were amplified from them. After a first-round RT-PCR with HTBI primers, a second-round multiplex PCR was run. TCRdb called the multiplex PCR reads again in MiXCR, with one record for every CDR3 protein. The sample contains roughly 230,000 distinct CDR3 sequences, around a fifth of which appear only once. Per germline, CDR1 SGHKS and CDR2 YYEKEE (reference sequence). This CDR3 spans 12 amino acids. Trimming took 0 bases from V and 9 from J, leaving 7 bases between them. This clonotype came up many times.

This receptor was taken from a woman between 45 and 60 years old with Graves' ophthalmopathy. The specimen sequenced was peripheral blood. The chain links TRBV5-5 to TRBJ2-4; D might be TRBD1 (6 bases). The CDR3 coding sequence is TGTGCCAGCAGCTTGGAAGGGGGCATTCAGTACTTC. Amino acid sequence: CASSLEGGIQYF. The full variable domain, rest sourced from reference TRBV5-5 and TRBJ2-4, is DAGVTQSPTHLIKTRGQQVTLRCSPISGHKSVSWYQQVLGQGPQFIFQYYEKEERGRGNFPDRFSARQFPNYSSELNVNALLLGDSALYLCASSLEGGIQYFGAGTRLSVL.